This T cell receptor (beta chain) was recorded in a study of neoadjuvant anti-PD-1 for oral cavity cancer. Study-wide context: Before surgery, most patients got three to four biweekly 3 mg/kg nivolumab doses.

Described time point: after neoadjuvant nivolumab, at surgical resection. The V end lost 3 bases, the J end lost 12 bases, and 12 bases lay between the germline ends. In germline, CDR1 is SGHAT, CDR2 FQDESV (reference sequence). The CDR3 consists of 12 residues. This clone occurred once. Repertoires were generated with immunoSEQ multiplex PCR, while TCRdb's copy carries only in-frame clones and drops some. Of 7,000 to 8,000 clones in the sample, approximately 70% were seen once. The chain joins TRBV11-1 to TRBJ2-1; D is possibly TRBD1 (6 bases). The sequencing here drew on PBMCs, taken after nivolumab (anti-PD-1) treatment. The TCR originated in a person aged 35-79 years with oral cavity squamous cell carcinoma. Written as DNA, the CDR3 is TGTGCCAGCAGCTTCCGGGACAAGGGGCAGTTCTTC. Translating it yields CASSFRDKGQFF. The entire variable domain, with the rest obtained from reference TRBV11-1 and TRBJ2-1, is as follows: EAEVAQSPRYKITEKSQAVAFWCDPISGHATLYWYRQILGQGPELLVQFQDESVVDDSQLPKDRFSAERLKGVDSTLKIQPAELGDSAMYLCASSFRDKGQFFGPGTRLTVL.